These T cell receptor beta chains were read from a single sample in a study of graft-versus-host responses after intestinal transplantation. Sequenced by immunoSEQ multiplex PCR; TCRdb stores in-frame clones only, minus some. The data hold some 110,000 clones, with 85% to 95% observed a single time. Antigen specificity for these receptors is unknown. This material consisted of unstimulated CD8+ T cells sorted from spleen or lymph node cells, taken before transplant. The receptors were gathered from a human donor who was the organ donor for an intestinal transplant. Both conserved end residues are part of each CDR3. A D gene is named only where the DNA matches it firmly. The size field is filled for only some rows; it gives once, few, many or a size class.

TRBV2	once	.	TRBJ2-1	TGTGCCAGCAGTGTCTTCCGGGACTCGGTCTACAATGAGCAGTTCTTC	CASSVFRDSVYNEQFF
TRBV7-6	.	TRBD2	TRBJ2-2	TGTGCCAGCAGCTTAAATAGCGGGAGGTTAAACACCGGGGAGCTGTTTTTT	CASSLNSGRLNTGELFF
TRBV27	.	TRBD2	TRBJ2-1	TGTGCCAGCAGCCGGACTAGCGGGAACAATGAGCAGTTCTTC	CASSRTSGNNEQFF
TRBV6-5	.	TRBD1	TRBJ2-7	TGTGCCAGCAGGACAGGGGGACCGTTCCGCTACGAGCAGTACTTC	CASRTGGPFRYEQYF
TRBV7-6	.	TRBD2	TRBJ2-7	TGTGCCAGCAGCTTATCGGGGGGTCAGACTTCCTACGAGCAGTACTTC	CASSLSGGQTSYEQYF
TRBV7-9	.	.	TRBJ1-1	TGTGCCAGCAGCTTAGACCGGAACACTGAAGCTTTCTTT	CASSLDRNTEAFF
TRBV9	.	.	TRBJ2-3	TGTGCCAGCAGCCCTCCGGCGGGGCAAAGCACAGATACGCAGTATTTT	CASSPPAGQSTDTQYF
TRBV29-1	.	TRBD2	TRBJ2-1	TGCAGCGTTGAAGTGGGTAGCGGGAGGGCCCCGGATGAGCAGTTCTTC	CSVEVGSGRAPDEQFF
TRBV19	once	.	TRBJ2-7	TGTGCCAGTAGTCCCTCAGGAGAGGTCACCTACGAGCAGTACTTC	CASSPSGEVTYEQYF
TRBV16	.	.	TRBJ2-7	TGTGCCAGCAGCCAAGCGGGGGCGGTCTACGAGCAGTACTTC	CASSQAGAVYEQYF
TRBV30	.	.	TRBJ1-3	TGTGCCTGGAGTCCGTGGGTCTCAGCCGGAGGCACCATATATTTT	CAWSPWVSAGGTIYF
TRBV30	.	.	TRBJ1-1	TGTGCCTCCAGACGGTTCACTGAAGCTTTCTTT	CASRRFTEAFF
TRBV30	once	.	TRBJ1-2	TGTGCCTGGAGTGTGGGCAGCCACTATGGCTACACCTTC	CAWSVGSHYGYTF
TRBV5-1	once	.	TRBJ1-4	TGCGCCAGCAGCTTGTCGTCGGGGGGCGCGGAAAAACTGTTTTTT	CASSLSSGGAEKLFF
TRBV7-2	.	.	TRBJ2-2	TGTGCCAGCAGCTTACTGAACACCGGGGAGCTGTTTTTT	CASSLLNTGELFF
TRBV2	.	TRBD1	TRBJ2-7	TGTGCCAGCTCATTTCATTCCGGGACAGGTAAATCCTACGAGCAGTACTTC	CASSFHSGTGKSYEQYF
TRBV11-1	once	.	TRBJ2-5	TGTGCCAGCAGCTTCATGCGAATGGGATACCAAGAGACCCAGTACTTC	CASSFMRMGYQETQYF
TRBV6-5	.	.	TRBJ1-1	TGTGCCAGCAGTTACTCGATGAGTAGTATGAACACTGAAGCTTTCTTT	CASSYSMSSMNTEAFF
TRBV27	.	.	TRBJ2-3	TGTGCCAGCAGTTCAGCGACGACGGTGGGCACAGATACGCAGTATTTT	CASSSATTVGTDTQYF
TRBV6-5	.	.	TRBJ2-1	TGTGCCAGCAGTGACGGGGTACGGGTCGATGAGCAGTTCTTC	CASSDGVRVDEQFF
TRBV4-1	.	TRBD2	TRBJ2-7	TGCGCCAGCAGCCAAGAAACGGGAGGGCCGAAGTCCGAGCAGTACTTC	CASSQETGGPKSEQYF
TRBV28	.	TRBD1	TRBJ2-7	TGTGCCAGCATTTCTCATCGGACAGGGACGTACGAGCAGTACTTC	CASISHRTGTYEQYF
TRBV30	.	TRBD2	TRBJ2-4	TGTGCCTGGAGCGATACGCGGGAGGCTCCCAAAAACATTCAGTACTTC	CAWSDTREAPKNIQYF
TRBV2	.	.	TRBJ2-1	TGTGCCAGCAGTTCGACTCAAAATGAGCAGTTCTTC	CASSSTQNEQFF
TRBV25-1	.	.	TRBJ1-2	.	CASSSGGGYTF
TRBV7-6	.	TRBD1	TRBJ2-1	TGTGCCAGCAGCTTAAGGACAGGGGCCCACAATGAGCAGTTCTTC	CASSLRTGAHNEQFF
TRBV5-4	.	TRBD2	TRBJ2-7	TGTGCCAGCAGCTTCTCTAGCGGGAGCTCCTACGAGCAGTACTTC	CASSFSSGSSYEQYF
TRBV19	.	.	TRBJ1-1	TGTGCCAGTAGTATAGTGGCAGGGAACGGGAACACTGAAGCTTTCTTT	CASSIVAGNGNTEAFF
TRBV9	.	.	TRBJ1-2	TGTGCCAGCAGCGACAGGGACTATGGCTACACCTTC	CASSDRDYGYTF
TRBV5-4	.	.	TRBJ1-2	TGTGCCAGCAGCTCGGACAGATTTAACTATGGCTACACCTTC	CASSSDRFNYGYTF
TRBV27	.	.	TRBJ1-1	TGTGCCAGCACCGACCTGAGGGGCACGAACACTGAAGCTTTCTTT	CASTDLRGTNTEAFF
TRBV28	.	TRBD2	TRBJ2-7	TGTGCCAGCAGTATACTAGCGGGAGCCCCCAGCTCCTACGAGCAGTACTTC	CASSILAGAPSSYEQYF
TRBV7-3	.	.	TRBJ2-1	TGTGCCAGCAGCCCGACCACAGGGTTCGGCGAGCAGTTCTTC	CASSPTTGFGEQFF
TRBV5-1	few	TRBD2	TRBJ2-1	TGCGCCAGCAGGGGGGGATCCGGGACTAGCCTCAGGGATGAGCAGTTCTTC	CASRGGSGTSLRDEQFF
TRBV14	.	TRBD1	TRBJ2-1	TGTGCCAGCAGCCGCTCCGGGACAGGGGGCTCCTACAATGAGCAGTTCTTC	CASSRSGTGGSYNEQFF
TRBV19	.	TRBD2	TRBJ2-7	TGTGCCAGTCAAAAGCGGGAGGGCTACGAGCAGTACTTC	CASQKREGYEQYF
TRBV11-3	.	.	TRBJ2-1	TGTGCCAGCAGCTTATTCGGGAGCAGCCGGGAGCAGTTCTTC	CASSLFGSSREQFF
TRBV27	.	.	TRBJ1-2	TGTGCCAGCAGTTCGGGGGGCGGAGATGGCTACACCTTC	CASSSGGGDGYTF
TRBV13	.	.	TRBJ2-3	TGTGCCAGCAGCTTTTACAGGGGCACAGATACGCAGTATTTT	CASSFYRGTDTQYF
TRBV9	.	.	TRBJ2-6	TGTGCCAGCAGCCAGGGGCGGGTCTCTGGGGCCAACGTCCTGACTTTC	CASSQGRVSGANVLTF
TRBV19	.	TRBD2	TRBJ2-1	TGTGCCAGTACGGGAGGTTCCTACACTGAGCAGTTCTTC	CASTGGSYTEQFF
TRBV10-3	.	.	TRBJ1-5	TGTGCCATCAGAGAGGGTGGACGCAATCAGCCCCAGCATTTT	CAIREGGRNQPQHF
TRBV10-3	.	TRBD2	TRBJ2-5	TGTGCCATCGGGAGGGCCACAGAGACCCAGTACTTC	CAIGRATETQYF
TRBV4-3	.	TRBD2	TRBJ2-7	TGCGCCAGCAGCCCCGGACTAGCTGCCTACGAGCAGTACTTC	CASSPGLAAYEQYF
TRBV7-9	.	.	TRBJ2-5	TGTGCCAGCAGCTTACTCTTCGGGTCTGGCAAAGGGAAGGAGACCCAGTACTTC	CASSLLFGSGKGKETQYF
TRBV9	.	.	TRBJ1-1	TGTGCCAGCAGCGTAGGAAACAAGCCGAACACTGAAGCTTTCTTT	CASSVGNKPNTEAFF
TRBV4-1	.	TRBD1	TRBJ1-2	TGCGCCAGCAGCCAAGATCGTGGGACAGGGGGTGGCTACACCTTC	CASSQDRGTGGGYTF